This T cell receptor (beta chain) was identified in a study of blood T cell repertoires in COVID-19. Overall study: PBMCs, B-cell-depleted T cells, or T cells were the source of the cDNA or gDNA that made up the material.

Repertoires were generated with immunoSEQ multiplex PCR, while TCRdb's copy carries only in-frame clones and drops some. Among about 70,000 clones listed, 80% were seen once. Germline V gene lookup returns CDR1 MDHEN and CDR2 SYDVKM. The CDR3 spans 15 residues. V shed 5 bases and J 7 bases; nucleotides not matched to a gene: 7. This TCR was recovered from a man between 65 and 80 years old who had recovered from COVID-19. The rearrangement joins TRBV28 to TRBJ1-4; 10 bases are a match to TRBD1. The sample taken for sequencing was peripheral blood. CDR3: CASSRTGTGVEKLFF. The CDR3 DNA sequence: TGTGCCAGCAGTCGCACCGGGACAGGGGTTGAAAAACTGTTTTTT.